Listed below are T cell receptor beta chains from one sample, sequenced in a study of human T cells and chemical hapten exposure. Each CDR3 protein is one row after TCRdb ran MiXCR on the RACE reads. The sample has 130,000 or so distinct CDR3 sequences; around 8.2% are singletons. The sequenced sample was whole blood. All receptors come from a male donor in good health. Some clones in this sample may be carry-over from other donors' samples. The CDR3 runs from the conserved cysteine through the conserved F or W. The D gene is left open where the match is weak. The size entry is marked missing in some rows and otherwise reads once, few, many or a size class.

j_gene,d_gene,v_gene,abundance,CDR3nt,CDR3aa
TRBJ1-3,.,TRBV7-9,few,TGTGCCAGCAGAGGTTACGCTGGAAACACCATATATTTT,CASRGYAGNTIYF
TRBJ2-6,.,TRBV5-5,many,TGTGCCAGCAGCTTGGGACCTACAGCTTCTGGGGCCAACGTCCTGACTTTC,CASSLGPTASGANVLTF
TRBJ2-1,TRBD2,TRBV2,many,TGTGCCAGCAGTGAAGTACTAGCGGGGTCCTACAATGAGCAGTTCTTC,CASSEVLAGSYNEQFF
TRBJ2-6,.,TRBV5-1,.,TGCGCCAGCAGCTCCGACAGCTCTGGGGCCAACGTCCTGACTTTC,CASSSDSSGANVLTF
TRBJ2-1,TRBD2,TRBV3-1,.,TGTGCCAGCAGCCAATTTAGGCGGGAGGCTTACAATGAGCAGTTCTTC,CASSQFRREAYNEQFF
TRBJ2-7,TRBD2,TRBV10-2,.,TGCGCCAGCAGCGGGGGGGGCCTCCCCTACGAGCAGTACTTC,CASSGGGLPYEQYF
TRBJ2-7,.,TRBV29-1,.,TGCAGCGTTGAACGGGACAAGCCCTACGAGCAGTACTTC,CSVERDKPYEQYF
TRBJ2-7,TRBD2,TRBV7-2,.,TGTGCCAGCAGCTTAATAACTAGCGGGAGGGCCTACGAGCAGTACTTC,CASSLITSGRAYEQYF
TRBJ1-2,.,TRBV29-1,.,TGCAGCGTTGAAGAAATCCCAACGGGGCTGGATGGCTACACCTTC,CSVEEIPTGLDGYTF
TRBJ2-1,TRBD2,TRBV2,few,TGTGCCAGCAGTGTTCTAGCGGGGGGGTTATCCAATGAGCAGTTCTTC,CASSVLAGGLSNEQFF
TRBJ1-1,.,TRBV7-9,.,TGTGCCAGCAGATCAGGACAGACCAACACTGAAGCTTTCTTT,CASRSGQTNTEAFF
TRBJ1-5,.,TRBV23-1,.,TGCGCCAGCCCGCCTAGGGCAGGGACTAAGAGCAATCAGCCCCAGCATTTT,CASPPRAGTKSNQPQHF
TRBJ2-1,.,TRBV3-1,few,TGTGCCAGCAGCCTTGGTTGGGGGAACTCCTACAATGAGCAGTTCTTC,CASSLGWGNSYNEQFF
TRBJ1-3,TRBD1,TRBV2,few,TGTGCCAGCAGCCAGACGGGACAGGTCTCTGGAAACACCATATATTTT,CASSQTGQVSGNTIYF
TRBJ2-3,.,TRBV14,.,TGTGCCAGCAGCCAAGATGGAGATACGCAGTATTTT,CASSQDGDTQYF
TRBJ2-1,.,TRBV7-9,.,TGTGCCAGCCGCTTGGGGGGCGGGAACTCCTACAATGAGCAGTTCTTC,CASRLGGGNSYNEQFF
TRBJ1-6,TRBD1,TRBV27,few,TGTGCCAGCAGATCTCCCGGACAGGGCGAGGGGTCACCCCTCCACTTT,CASRSPGQGEGSPLHF
TRBJ2-2,TRBD2,TRBV6-5,.,TGTGCCAGCAGACGACTAGCGGGAGTCGGGGAGCTGTTTTTT,CASRRLAGVGELFF
TRBJ2-5,.,TRBV20-1,few,TGCAGTGCCACTGAAGACAACCAAGAGACCCAGTACTTC,CSATEDNQETQYF
TRBJ1-2,.,TRBV19,few,TGTGCCAGCAACCCCCCAGGGACGGGACCTAACTATGGCTACACCTTC,CASNPPGTGPNYGYTF
TRBJ2-5,.,TRBV5-1,many,TGCGCCAGCAGCTCCCAGGGAGGTCCGCAAGAGACCCAGTACTTC,CASSSQGGPQETQYF
TRBJ2-7,.,TRBV18,many,TGTGCCAGCTCACGGGGCGCCAGGTTTAGCGGTGCCCCCTACGAGCAGTACTTC,CASSRGARFSGAPYEQYF
TRBJ2-5,.,TRBV20-1,many,TGCAGTGCTAGGGGGTGGACAGCTCAAGAGACCCAGTACTTC,CSARGWTAQETQYF
TRBJ2-7,TRBD1,TRBV25-1,few,TGTGCCAGCAGTCCCGGGACAGGACCAGGGGAGCAGTACTTC,CASSPGTGPGEQYF
TRBJ2-3,TRBD2,TRBV5-8,few,TGTGCCAGCGCCGCCGGGACTAGTTCCAGGGATACGCAGTATTTT,CASAAGTSSRDTQYF
TRBJ1-1,.,TRBV12-3/TRBV12-4,many,TGTGCCAGCACACTGGGAGATAGAGCTTTCTTT,CASTLGDRAFF
TRBJ1-1,TRBD1,TRBV5-4,.,TGTGCCAGCAGCCCCTTTAGGGACAGGGGAGGAACTGAAGCTTTCTTT,CASSPFRDRGGTEAFF
TRBJ1-1,.,TRBV3-1,many,TGTGCCAGCAGCCAAGACGCCGGCAACACTGAAGCTTTCTTT,CASSQDAGNTEAFF
TRBJ2-1,TRBD1,TRBV28,few,TGTGCCAGCAGCGGGGACAGGGCCGTCTACAATGAGCAGTTCTTC,CASSGDRAVYNEQFF
TRBJ2-3,.,TRBV12-3/TRBV12-4,few,TGTGCCAGCAGTCCTCAAGGGACATCGCGCACAGATACGCAGTATTTT,CASSPQGTSRTDTQYF